The next 21 T cell receptor beta chains were all read from a single sample in a study of shared clonotypes between healthy human individuals. The method was immunoSEQ multiplex PCR; TCRdb's version includes in-frame clones alone and lacks a portion of them. The table shows about 1 million clones, with about 80% occurring only once. Sequencing was done on a sample of memory CD4+ T cells sorted from blood. Noted subset: CD45RA-negative fraction. These receptors came from a man between 18 and 35 years old in good health.

J is TRBJ2-7 and V is TRBV4-3; TRBD2 matches 10 bases. The junction had 10 bases not matched to a gene; V was cut back by 0 bases and J by 5 bases. This CDR3 contains 17 residues. Germline V gene lookup returns CDR1 LGHNA and CDR2 YSLEER. CDR3: CASSQEPASGSIHEQYF. CDR3 DNA sequence: TGCGCCAGCAGCCAAGAGCCCGCTAGCGGGAGTATCCACGAGCAGTACTTC.

V and J are TRBV5-5 and TRBJ2-5, with D maybe TRBD1 (5 bases). This CDR3 is built from 14 residues. CDR1 SGHKS and CDR2 YYEKEE come from the germline V gene (reference sequence). Trimming took off 2 bases at V and 5 bases at J, with 13 bases between the two ends. CDR3 loop: CASSFVGSGETQYF. CDR3 coding DNA: TGTGCCAGCAGCTTCGTCGGGTCAGGGGAGACCCAGTACTTC.

The rearrangement joins TRBV9 to TRBJ1-3; D gene unclear. Germline assignment: CDR1 SGDLS and CDR2 YYNGEE. V was pared by 0 bases and J by 0 bases, with 10 bases between. The CDR3 is 16 residues long. CDR3 in amino acids: CASSVEDGLSGNTIYF. In nucleotides, the CDR3 is TGTGCCAGCAGCGTAGAAGACGGGCTCTCTGGAAACACCATATATTTT.

This sequence joins TRBV9 and TRBJ2-7, with 7 nucleotides matching TRBD2. Germline trimming cut 0 bases from V and 0 bases from J; bases unmatched to any gene: 9. CDR1 SGDLS and CDR2 YYNGEE come from the germline V gene. The CDR3 covers 17 residues. The CDR3, as DNA: TGTGCCAGCAGCGTAGATGCCAGCGGGGTTAGCTCCTACGAGCAGTACTTC. This codes for CASSVDASGVSSYEQYF.

The chain couples TRBV7-9 to TRBJ1-6, with D possibly being TRBD1 (6 bases). This CDR3 spans 15 amino acids. Germline V gene sequence: CDR1 SEHNR, CDR2 FQNEAQ (reference sequence). Between the trimmed V and J ends, which lost 0 bases and 7 bases, there was a span of 10 bases. Written as DNA, the CDR3 is TGTGCCAGCAGCTTAGCGTCAGGGGAGAATTCACCCCTCCACTTT. Translating it yields CASSLASGENSPLHF.

This clone has more than one count but fewer than ten. In DNA form, the CDR3 reads TGTGCCAGCAGGGGAGGACTTTATGGTTCACCCCTCCACTTT. Encoded protein: CASRGGLYGSPLHF. The V and J genes are TRBV2 and TRBJ1-6; no definite D call. This CDR3 is 14 amino acids long. V was clipped by 6 bases and J by 9 bases, with 15 bases between them. In germline, CDR1 is SNHLY, CDR2 FYNNEI.

CDR3 sequence reads: CASREGPSDEKLFF. The DNA of the CDR3 is TGTGCCAGCAGAGAGGGACCCTCGGATGAAAAACTGTTTTTT. The J gene is TRBJ1-4, the V gene TRBV6-6; perhaps TRBD1 as D (5 bases). V was shortened by 6 bases and J by 6 bases, with 14 bases between the two germline ends. The CDR3 is made up of 14 amino acids. CDR1 and CDR2 from the germline V gene are MNHNY and SVGAGI (reference sequence).

This clone appeared a single time. Other DNA sequences in the same sample also yield this CDR3. V and J are TRBV5-1 and TRBJ2-3, with D maybe TRBD2 (6 bases). The CDR3 is 15 amino acids. Trimming removed 2 bases at V and 0 bases at J, with 10 bases between. Germline V lookup: CDR1 SGHRS, CDR2 YFSETQ. CDR3 region: CASSLTGVSTDTQYF. In nucleotides, the CDR3 is TGCGCCAGCAGCTTAACGGGAGTGAGCACAGATACGCAGTATTTT.

This clone appeared once. The chain couples TRBV7-2 to TRBJ2-1, with 9 bases identical to TRBD2. The CDR3 loop spans 15 amino acids. The germline V gene encodes CDR1 SGHTA and CDR2 FQGNSA. The V and J ends lost 5 bases and 6 bases, in that order; junction bases with no gene match: 8. The CDR3 sequence: CASSPTSGSVNEQFF. As DNA, the CDR3 is TGTGCCAGCAGCCCAACTAGCGGGTCGGTCAATGAGCAGTTCTTC.

The rearrangement links TRBV2 to TRBJ2-3; tentative D call: TRBD2 (6 bases). Germline CDR1 reads SNHLY; CDR2 reads FYNNEI. The CDR3 extends over 19 amino acids. V lost 4 bases, J lost 0 bases, and 23 bases lay in between. In DNA form, the CDR3 reads TGTGCCAGCAGTGGGCTGAATAGCGGACTCCGACTTAGCACAGATACGCAGTATTTT. Translation: CASSGLNSGLRLSTDTQYF.

This clone was counted once. This sequence joins TRBV30 and TRBJ1-2, with 7 positions matching TRBD1. CDR1 is GTSNPN, CDR2 SVGIG, per germline (reference sequence). The CDR3 covers 13 residues. CDR3 sequence: CASRTGTMNGYTF. The CDR3 nucleotides are TGTGCGTCTCGGACAGGTACGATGAATGGCTACACCTTC.

The rearrangement links TRBV19 to TRBJ1-6; D is undetermined. V lost 5 bases to trimming and J lost 2 bases, with 13 bases between them. Germline assignment: CDR1 LNHDA and CDR2 SQIVND (reference sequence). The CDR3 is made up of 16 amino acids. Here the CDR3 reads CASSPTRETYNSPLHF. The CDR3 region has the DNA TGTGCCAGTAGTCCAACTCGGGAGACCTATAATTCACCCCTCCACTTT.

The chain combines TRBV7-6 with TRBJ2-7, with 7 bases matching TRBD2. This CDR3 has 17 amino acids. V shed 5 bases, J shed 4 bases, and the junction held 17 bases outside the gene matches. Germline values: CDR1 SGHVS, CDR2 FNYEAQ. CDR3 protein: CASSLKAPAGVIYEQYF. In nucleotides, the CDR3 is TGTGCCAGCAGCCTTAAGGCCCCCGCGGGAGTTATATACGAGCAGTACTTC.

This rearrangement joins TRBV18 to TRBJ2-6, with 7 nucleotides matching TRBD1. This CDR3 has 16 amino acids. The germline V gene encodes CDR1 KGHSH and CDR2 LQKENI. J was trimmed by 4 bases and V by 2 bases; bases with no gene match: 5. CDR3 sequence: CASSPFTGAGANVLTF. The CDR3 nucleotides read TGTGCCAGCTCACCATTCACAGGGGCCGGGGCCAACGTCCTGACTTTC.

This rearrangement joins TRBV6-6 to TRBJ2-7, with 10 positions matching TRBD2. V dropped 5 bases and J dropped 0; count of bases not matched to a gene: 1. There are 14 residues in the CDR3. The germline V gene encodes CDR1 MNHNY and CDR2 SVGAGI (reference sequence). Here the CDR3 reads CASSRTSGSYEQYF. The CDR3 coding sequence is TGTGCCAGCAGTAGGACTAGCGGCTCCTACGAGCAGTACTTC.

The CDR3 DNA follows: TGTGCCAGCAGCTTAGCTGCTGGAAATTCACCCCTCCACTTT. This translates into CASSLAAGNSPLHF. The rearrangement joins TRBV11-2 to TRBJ1-6; D not certain. The germline CDR1 and CDR2 sequences are SGHAT and FQNNGV. Trimming removed 1 base from V and 7 bases from J, with 8 bases in between. This CDR3 has 14 residues.

The CDR3 nucleotides are TGTGCCAGCGGCAGCGGGGATGCCTATAATTCACCCCTCCACTTT. This encodes CASGSGDAYNSPLHF. The genes are TRBV28 and TRBJ1-6; D is ambiguous. CDR1 is MDHEN, CDR2 SYDVKM, per germline. There are 15 residues in the CDR3. V was trimmed by 8 bases and J by 2 bases, leaving 13 bases between them.

About this clone: This likely came from a read error, as a far larger clone is one base away. The chain carries TRBV30 and TRBJ2-6, with TRBD1 identical over 8 bases. The CDR3 sequence is 17 residues long. The germline V gene has CDR1 GTSNPN and CDR2 SVGIG (reference sequence). The CDR3 protein is CAGSRSGGASGANVPTF. CDR3 coding DNA: TGTGCCGGAAGTCGTTCAGGGGGCGCCTCCGGGGCCAACGTCCCGACTTTC. Supplemented by reference TRBV30 and TRBJ2-6, the full variable domain reads SQTIHQWPATLVQPVGSPLSLECTVEGTSNPNLYWYRQAAGRGLQLLFYSVGIGQISSEVPQNLSASRPQDRQFILSSKKLLLSDSGFYLCAGSRSGGASGANVPTFGAGSRLTVL.

To note about this clone: Other DNA sequences of this sample code for an identical CDR3. The chain couples TRBV7-9 to TRBJ1-4, with D possibly being TRBD1 (5 bases). V was cut by 4 bases and J by 0 bases, with 9 bases left in between. This CDR3 comprises 15 residues. Germline V CDR1 and CDR2: SEHNR, FQNEAQ (reference sequence). The CDR3 reads CASSSTGTTNEKLFF. In DNA, the CDR3 is TGTGCCAGCAGCTCCACAGGAACAACTAATGAAAAACTGTTTTTT. Full variable domain (remainder filled in from reference TRBV7-9 and TRBJ1-4): DTGVSQNPRHKITKRGQNVTFRCDPISEHNRLYWYRQTLGQGPEFLTYFQNEAQLEKSRLLSDRFSAERPKGSFSTLEIQRTEQGDSAMYLCASSSTGTTNEKLFFGSGTQLSVL.

The CDR3 DNA reads as TGCGCCAGCAGCCGAGATATTACTGGGTCGGGGGAGACCCAGTACTTC. This encodes CASSRDITGSGETQYF. The chain has TRBV4-1 and TRBJ2-5; TRBD2 might be the D (5 bases). Trimming removed 4 bases at V and 5 bases at J, with 20 bases between. The CDR3 consists of 16 residues. Germline CDR1 reads MGHRA; CDR2 reads YSYEKL.

V is TRBV27 and J is TRBJ2-7; 9 bases map to TRBD1. The CDR3 spans 15 residues. CDR1 and CDR2 from the germline V gene are MNHEY and SMNVEV (reference sequence). V lost 0 bases, J lost 4 bases, and 4 bases stayed unmatched. CDR3 nucleotide sequence: TGTGCCAGCAGTTTATCGGGGACAGGGCAATACGAGCAGTACTTC. Its translation is CASSLSGTGQYEQYF.